The 21 T cell receptor beta chains below were found in one sample sequenced in a study of T-cell memory formation after mild COVID-19. TCRdb called the 5' RACE reads again in MiXCR, with one record for every CDR3 protein. This table has around 260,000 distinct CDR3 sequences, around 15% appearing once. Specimen: PBMCs or a T cell subset sorted from them (not recorded which). These receptors all stem from a young man who had mild COVID-19 (a few samples of this study predate the infection). Cell type and time point are not known.

This clonotype has just a few counts. V usage is TRBV4-1 and J usage is TRBJ1-5; TRBD1 aligns across 8 bases. The junction had 5 bases not matched to a gene; V was cut back by 0 bases and J by 7 bases. Germline V gives CDR1 MGHRA, CDR2 YSYEKL. The CDR3 has 15 amino acids. This chain's CDR3 is CASSQDSTGGQPQHF. CDR3 nucleotides: TGCGCCAGCAGCCAAGATTCCACAGGGGGACAGCCCCAGCATTTT.

This sequence joins TRBV6-6 and TRBJ1-2; 7 nucleotides line up with TRBD1. The CDR3 length is 12 residues. Germline CDR1 and CDR2: MNHNY and SVGAGI (reference sequence). V trimming: 11 bases; J trimming: 4 bases; junction bases outside the gene matches: 7. Written as DNA, the CDR3 is TGTGCCGGAAGGGGACAGATCTATGGCTACACCTTC. Translated, it gives CAGRGQIYGYTF.

Ten or more counts support this clonotype. The V and J genes are TRBV7-9 and TRBJ2-3; D not resolved. This CDR3 is built from 14 residues. The V gene's germline CDR1 is SEHNR and CDR2 FQNEAQ (reference sequence). Trimming cost V 3 bases and J 2 bases, with 9 bases left between them. The CDR3, as DNA: TGTGCCAGCAGCTTCTGGTCGCCCACAGATACGCAGTATTTT. It specifies CASSFWSPTDTQYF.

This chain uses TRBV7-9 with TRBJ2-3, with D possibly being TRBD1 or TRBD2 (5 bases each). The germline V and J ends were trimmed by 6 bases and 0 bases, with 13 bases remaining between them. Germline values: CDR1 SEHNR, CDR2 FQNEAQ (reference sequence). This CDR3 is built from 15 residues. The CDR3 DNA reads as TGTGCCAGCAGTCCCACCGGGGCTAGCACAGATACGCAGTATTTT. Its translation is CASSPTGASTDTQYF.

The table lists this clonotype with a few counts. The V gene is TRBV7-2, the J gene TRBJ2-2; D call uncertain. Germline CDR1 SGHTA, CDR2 FQGNSA. Between the trimmed V and J ends, which lost 8 bases and 8 bases, there was a span of 21 bases. The CDR3 consists of 15 residues. The CDR3 loop is CASQQRGFSEGELFF. CDR3 DNA: TGTGCCAGCCAACAGCGCGGCTTTTCGGAAGGGGAGCTGTTTTTT.

The genes are TRBV11-2 and TRBJ1-6; D ambiguous. Germline-derived CDR1 and CDR2 are SGHAT and FQNNGV. CDR3 length: 13 amino acids. V lost 3 bases to trimming and J lost 10 bases, with 10 bases between them. The CDR3 DNA reads as TGTGCCAGCAGCTTTCAAGGGTCCTCACCCCTCCACTTT. Amino acid sequence: CASSFQGSSPLHF.

Many counts were recorded for this clonotype. The rearrangement uses TRBV11-2 and TRBJ2-2, with TRBD2 matching 11 bases. Germline V gene lookup returns CDR1 SGHAT and CDR2 FQNNGV. The V segment lost 1 base and the J segment 5 bases; nucleotides outside the gene matches: 0. The CDR3 consists of 15 residues. CDR3 sequence: CASSLGLAGTGELFF. The CDR3, as DNA: TGTGCCAGCAGCTTAGGACTAGCGGGGACCGGGGAGCTGTTTTTT.

The rearrangement uses TRBV11-2 and TRBJ2-1; D uncertain. This CDR3 comprises 13 residues. The V gene's germline CDR1 is SGHAT and CDR2 FQNNGV. V was shortened by 4 bases and J by 9 bases, with 13 bases between the two germline ends. CDR3 bases: TGTGCCAGCAGCTCGCAACCACAGTCTGAGCAGTTCTTC. It encodes CASSSQPQSEQFF.

This clonotype was found once. The chain is built from TRBV4-1 and TRBJ1-4; 10 positions agree with TRBD1. With 1 base clipped from V and 5 bases from J, the junction kept 16 bases outside the gene matches. Germline V CDR1 and CDR2: MGHRA, YSYEKL. This CDR3 has 20 residues. CDR3 in amino acids: CASSQVSGQGEVSRNEKLFF. In DNA form, the CDR3 reads TGCGCCAGCAGCCAAGTGAGCGGACAGGGGGAAGTTAGTCGGAATGAAAAACTGTTTTTT.

The chain is built from TRBV18 and TRBJ1-5, with 10 bases that match TRBD1. Germline CDR1 KGHSH, CDR2 LQKENI. The CDR3 is 16 residues long. V dropped 3 bases and J dropped 7; count of bases not matched to a gene: 9. The CDR3 bases are TGTGCCAGCTCACCGGACAGGGGGGTTTTAAACCAGCCCCAGCATTTT. Translation: CASSPDRGVLNQPQHF.

The chain recombines TRBV7-9 with TRBJ2-1; maybe TRBD2 (6 bases). Germline V gene lookup returns CDR1 SEHNR and CDR2 FQNEAQ (reference sequence). Trimming took 5 bases from V and 7 from J, leaving 18 bases between them. The CDR3 totals 15 residues. This chain's CDR3 is CASSAAGGFENEQFF. For the CDR3, the DNA is TGTGCCAGCAGCGCCGCCGGGGGTTTTGAGAATGAGCAGTTCTTC.

This clonotype has just a few counts. The chain has TRBV29-1 and TRBJ1-1; D is unresolved. The ends were cut back, 4 bases at V and 1 base at J, with 4 bases in the middle. CDR1 is SQVTM, CDR2 ANQGSEA, per germline. The CDR3 sequence is 11 residues long. CDR3 in DNA: TGCAGCGTTGCGACGAACACTGAAGCTTTCTTT. This sequence encodes CSVATNTEAFF. The complete variable domain, with remaining parts taken from reference TRBV29-1 and TRBJ1-1, reads SAVISQKPSRDICQRGTSLTIQCQVDSQVTMMFWYRQQPGQSLTLIATANQGSEATYESGFVIDKFPISRPNLTFSTLTVSNMSPEDSSIYLCSVATNTEAFFGQGTRLTVV.

This clonotype was counted a few times. This rearrangement joins TRBV7-6 to TRBJ1-1; D unresolved. V lost 5 bases and J lost 7, with 17 bases in between. Germline V lookup: CDR1 SGHVS, CDR2 FNYEAQ. The CDR3 runs to 14 residues. CDR3 nucleotides: TGTGCCAGCAGCCCGACTTCAGCTGCCGTTGAAGCTTTCTTT. This encodes CASSPTSAAVEAFF.

The V and J genes are TRBV5-4 and TRBJ2-3, with unresolved D. The CDR3 covers 15 residues. The V and J ends lost 1 base and 2 bases respectively, with 11 bases between them. Germline V gene sequence: CDR1 SGHNT, CDR2 YYREEE (reference sequence). CDR3 in DNA: TGTGCCAGCAGCTTGACGCCGAGAACCACAGATACGCAGTATTTT. This translates into CASSLTPRTTDTQYF.

This chain joins TRBV2 and TRBJ1-2; weak D call: TRBD1 (5 bases). Trimming took off 4 bases at V and 6 bases at J, with 12 bases between the two ends. The germline CDR1 and CDR2 sequences are SNHLY and FYNNEI. This CDR3 comprises 13 residues. The CDR3 loop reads CASSGQLIDGYTF. The CDR3 nucleotides are TGTGCCAGCAGTGGACAGCTAATAGATGGCTACACCTTC.

Only a few counts were recorded for this clonotype. V usage is TRBV7-8 and J usage is TRBJ2-1; 9 positions match TRBD2. The germline CDR1 and CDR2 sequences are SGHVS and FQNEAQ. V trimming: 1 base; J trimming: 9 bases; junction bases outside the gene matches: 13. This CDR3 is built from 17 residues. CDR3 residues: CASSLVGRGGGASEQFF. As DNA, the CDR3 is TGTGCCAGCAGCTTAGTAGGCCGGGGCGGGGGGGCCAGTGAGCAGTTCTTC.

This clonotype was counted many times. Compared with germline, one end of the junction differs, possibly owing to a read error. This chain joins TRBV12-3 or TRBV12-4 and TRBJ2-1, with D perhaps matching TRBD2 (5 bases). The CDR3 has 11 amino acids. CDR3 DNA sequence: TGTGCCAGCAGGTCAACACACGGCGGGTCCTTC. Amino acids: CASRSTHGGSF.

The V call is TRBV4-1, the J call TRBJ1-3, with D possibly TRBD1 on 5 matching bases. Trimming pared 1 base from V and 4 bases from J, leaving 14 bases between. Germline loops: CDR1 MGHRA, CDR2 YSYEKL. The CDR3 extends over 16 amino acids. The CDR3 nucleotides are TGCGCCAGCAGCCAAGTTCTCGGTCAGGGCGGAAACACCATATATTTT. This sequence encodes CASSQVLGQGGNTIYF.

This clonotype turned up a few times. V and J are TRBV6-5 and TRBJ2-2; TRBD1 aligns across 7 bases. J was trimmed by 7 bases and V by 5 bases; bases with no gene match: 7. The V gene's germline CDR1 is MNHEY and CDR2 SVGAGI. CDR3 length equals 14 residues. CDR3: CASSPRQGLGELFF. Here the CDR3 DNA reads TGTGCCAGCAGTCCCAGACAGGGTCTCGGGGAGCTGTTTTTT.

The rearrangement joins TRBV5-6 to TRBJ2-1, with 7 bases fitting TRBD1. Germline values: CDR1 SGHDT, CDR2 YYEEEE. Trimming cost V 4 bases and J 3 bases; bases outside gene matches: 13. The CDR3 has 17 residues. The CDR3 bases are TGTGCCAGCAGCCAGAGGGAAGTGACAGGGAACTACAATGAGCAGTTCTTC. This gives the protein CASSQREVTGNYNEQFF.

Only a few counts were recorded for this clonotype. The chain links TRBV5-1 to TRBJ2-1; D is unresolved. Trimming removed 1 base from V and 6 bases from J, with 5 bases in between. The CDR3 covers 12 residues. The V gene's germline CDR1 is SGHRS and CDR2 YFSETQ. The CDR3 DNA reads TGCGCCAGCAGCTTGCCGGGCAATGAGCAGTTCTTC. Its translation is CASSLPGNEQFF.